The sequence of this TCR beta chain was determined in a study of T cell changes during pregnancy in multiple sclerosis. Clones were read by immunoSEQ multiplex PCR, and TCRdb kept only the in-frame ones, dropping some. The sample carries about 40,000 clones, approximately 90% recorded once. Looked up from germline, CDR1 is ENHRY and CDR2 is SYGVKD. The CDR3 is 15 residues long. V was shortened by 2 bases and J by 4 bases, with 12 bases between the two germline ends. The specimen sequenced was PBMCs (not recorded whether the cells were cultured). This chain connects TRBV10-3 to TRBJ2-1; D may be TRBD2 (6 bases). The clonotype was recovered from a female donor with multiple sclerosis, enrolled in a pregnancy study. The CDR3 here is CAISEIAGGYNEQFF. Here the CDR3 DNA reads TGTGCCATCAGTGAGATCGCTGGGGGGTACAATGAGCAGTTCTTC.